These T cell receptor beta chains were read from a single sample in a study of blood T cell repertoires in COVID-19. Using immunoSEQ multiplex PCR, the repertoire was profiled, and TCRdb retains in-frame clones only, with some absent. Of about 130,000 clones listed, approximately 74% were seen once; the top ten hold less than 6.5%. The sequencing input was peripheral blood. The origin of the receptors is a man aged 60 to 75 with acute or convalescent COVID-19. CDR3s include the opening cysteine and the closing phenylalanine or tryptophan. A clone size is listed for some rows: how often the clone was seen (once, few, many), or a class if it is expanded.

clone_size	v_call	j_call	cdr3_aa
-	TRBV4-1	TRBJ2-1	CASSRGHGYNEQFF
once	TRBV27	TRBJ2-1	CASGPGLAGGLDEQFF
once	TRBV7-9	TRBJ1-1	CASSLGFQGRNTEAFF
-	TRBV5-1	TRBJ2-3	CASSTGQVTGEPDTQYF
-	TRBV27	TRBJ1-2	CASSLSWDRDGYTF
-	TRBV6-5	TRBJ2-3	CASSSIAGGADTQYF
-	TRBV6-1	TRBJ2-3	CASSELWSTGDTQYF
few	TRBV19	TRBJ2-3	CASTIGGTDTQYF
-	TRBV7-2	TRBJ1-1	CASSQDRGRSEAFF
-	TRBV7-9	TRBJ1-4	CASSSRGGTNEKLFF
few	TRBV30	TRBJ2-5	CAWSPTGGGETQYF
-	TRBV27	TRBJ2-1	CASSPPDRGQNEQFF
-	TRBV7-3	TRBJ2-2	CASSQTRDAGELFF
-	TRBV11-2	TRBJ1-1	CASSRADRGNTEAFF
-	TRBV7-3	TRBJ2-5	CASSSSPLAGGLETQYF
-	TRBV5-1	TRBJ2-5	CASSTGQYQETQYF
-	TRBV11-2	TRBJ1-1	CASSFRGTGIMNTEAFF
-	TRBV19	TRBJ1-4	CASSRQGTSEKLFF
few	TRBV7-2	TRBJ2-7	CASSPVPGLPKPNEQYF
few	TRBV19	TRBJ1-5	CASKTGGRGRELSNQPQHF
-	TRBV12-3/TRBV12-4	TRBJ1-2	CASSSTGLGGYTF
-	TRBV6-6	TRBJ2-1	CASGGLSYNEQFF
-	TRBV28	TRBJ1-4	CAAVGGLNEKLFF
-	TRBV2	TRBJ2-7	CASSVRQGAYEQYF
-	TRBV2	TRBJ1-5	CASSEYSGKNQPQHF
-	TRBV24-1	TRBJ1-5	CATSRTGLEAQHF
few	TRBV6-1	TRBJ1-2	CASSEAPGGGMKGYGYTF
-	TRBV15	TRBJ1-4	CATSRGWGSANEKLFF